A selection of T cell receptor beta chains follows, all from one sample in a study of monozygotic twins with inflammatory bowel disease. After re-calling the 5' RACE reads, TCRdb lists one entry per CDR3 protein, DNA absent. Recorded here are about 350,000 distinct CDR3 sequences; the top ten clones represent approximately 2%. The sample comprised blood. These receptors originate from a human donor with ulcerative colitis or Crohn's disease, or a healthy co-twin of an affected twin (not recorded which). The CDR3 runs from the conserved cysteine through the conserved F or W. Fields, in order: J gene, V gene, CDR3 protein.

j_call: TRBJ1-5
v_call: TRBV6-6
cdr3_aa: CASSRGQGQPQHF

j_call: TRBJ2-2
v_call: TRBV28
cdr3_aa: CASRRTGTNTGELFF

j_call: TRBJ2-7
v_call: TRBV27
cdr3_aa: CASSNFGQSYEQYF

j_call: TRBJ1-6
v_call: TRBV10-3
cdr3_aa: CAISEGGAESPLHF

j_call: TRBJ2-3
v_call: TRBV20-1
cdr3_aa: CSAPSLAGVEATDTQYF

j_call: TRBJ2-1
v_call: TRBV7-9
cdr3_aa: CASSLIAGNEQFF

j_call: TRBJ1-2
v_call: TRBV7-9
cdr3_aa: CASSLVAGRYGYTF

j_call: TRBJ2-7
v_call: TRBV7-9
cdr3_aa: CASSLSSGAMPSYEQYF

j_call: TRBJ2-2
v_call: TRBV7-9
cdr3_aa: CASSFGTSSGELFF

j_call: TRBJ2-7
v_call: TRBV7-8
cdr3_aa: CASSFLQGAVYEQYF

j_call: TRBJ2-3
v_call: TRBV18
cdr3_aa: CAGRTGNTDTQYF

j_call: TRBJ2-5
v_call: TRBV20-1
cdr3_aa: CSARDRLPLAPGETQYF

j_call: TRBJ2-5
v_call: TRBV12-3/TRBV12-4
cdr3_aa: CASSLWTSETQYF

j_call: TRBJ2-5
v_call: TRBV7-6
cdr3_aa: CASSLSGRARETQYF

j_call: TRBJ2-7
v_call: TRBV5-1
cdr3_aa: CASSRTGTGVDEQYF

j_call: TRBJ2-5
v_call: TRBV5-4
cdr3_aa: CASSPGQETQYF

j_call: TRBJ2-2
v_call: TRBV5-1
cdr3_aa: CASSFDPGYVGELFF

j_call: TRBJ2-7
v_call: TRBV9
cdr3_aa: CASSVEPTGQYEQYF

j_call: TRBJ1-5
v_call: TRBV11-2
cdr3_aa: CASSLVEGGNQPQHF

j_call: TRBJ1-5
v_call: TRBV27
cdr3_aa: CASSYTGTGNQPQHF

j_call: TRBJ2-7
v_call: TRBV27
cdr3_aa: CASRMSGAYEQYF

j_call: TRBJ2-3
v_call: TRBV27
cdr3_aa: CASSFPGTTQYF

j_call: TRBJ1-1
v_call: TRBV6-1
cdr3_aa: CASSRDSPAEAFF

j_call: TRBJ1-5
v_call: TRBV12-3/TRBV12-4
cdr3_aa: CASSPSGGPQHF

j_call: TRBJ2-7
v_call: TRBV27
cdr3_aa: CASSKGYEQYF

j_call: TRBJ2-5
v_call: TRBV29-1
cdr3_aa: CSVEERGGRETQYF

j_call: TRBJ1-4
v_call: TRBV20-1
cdr3_aa: CSAPGYEKLFF

j_call: TRBJ1-1
v_call: TRBV12-3/TRBV12-4
cdr3_aa: CASSLPGTGGRSEAFF

j_call: TRBJ1-4
v_call: TRBV5-4
cdr3_aa: CASSPHKGVNEKLFF

j_call: TRBJ2-7
v_call: TRBV28
cdr3_aa: CASSPQVGGSNEQYF

j_call: TRBJ2-1
v_call: TRBV2
cdr3_aa: CASKSGHYNEQFF

j_call: TRBJ2-1
v_call: TRBV7-9
cdr3_aa: CASSPVGEQFF

j_call: TRBJ2-1
v_call: TRBV11-1
cdr3_aa: CASSLVGIGDNEQFF

j_call: TRBJ2-1
v_call: TRBV28
cdr3_aa: CASRFPGANPYNEQFF

j_call: TRBJ2-2
v_call: TRBV20-1
cdr3_aa: CSARTLAGTGELFF

j_call: TRBJ1-6
v_call: TRBV20-1
cdr3_aa: CSAKRTGGPNSPLHF

j_call: TRBJ1-5
v_call: TRBV20-1
cdr3_aa: CSARGTVVQPQHF

j_call: TRBJ2-7
v_call: TRBV11-2
cdr3_aa: CASSLTGSNEQYF

j_call: TRBJ2-5
v_call: TRBV7-9
cdr3_aa: CASSLGAGLLETQYF

j_call: TRBJ1-1
v_call: TRBV5-1
cdr3_aa: CASSFGQGNTEAFF